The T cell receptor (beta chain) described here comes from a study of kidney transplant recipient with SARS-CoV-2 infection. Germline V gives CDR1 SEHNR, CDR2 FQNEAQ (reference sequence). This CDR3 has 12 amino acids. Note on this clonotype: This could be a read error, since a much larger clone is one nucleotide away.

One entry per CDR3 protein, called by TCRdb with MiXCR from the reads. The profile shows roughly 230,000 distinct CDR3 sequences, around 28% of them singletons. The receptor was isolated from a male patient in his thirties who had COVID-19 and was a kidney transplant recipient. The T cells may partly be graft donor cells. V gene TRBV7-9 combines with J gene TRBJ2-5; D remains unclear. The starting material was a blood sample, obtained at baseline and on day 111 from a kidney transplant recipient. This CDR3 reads CAGSLYGETQYF. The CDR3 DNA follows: TGTGCCGGCAGCTTATACGGGGAGACCCAGTACTTC. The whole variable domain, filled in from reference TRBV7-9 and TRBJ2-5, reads DTGVSQNPRHKITKRGQNVTFRCDPISEHNRLYWYRQTLGQGPEFLTYFQNEAQLEKSRLLSDRFSAERPKGSFSTLEIQRTEQGDSAMYLCAGSLYGETQYFGPGTRLLVL.